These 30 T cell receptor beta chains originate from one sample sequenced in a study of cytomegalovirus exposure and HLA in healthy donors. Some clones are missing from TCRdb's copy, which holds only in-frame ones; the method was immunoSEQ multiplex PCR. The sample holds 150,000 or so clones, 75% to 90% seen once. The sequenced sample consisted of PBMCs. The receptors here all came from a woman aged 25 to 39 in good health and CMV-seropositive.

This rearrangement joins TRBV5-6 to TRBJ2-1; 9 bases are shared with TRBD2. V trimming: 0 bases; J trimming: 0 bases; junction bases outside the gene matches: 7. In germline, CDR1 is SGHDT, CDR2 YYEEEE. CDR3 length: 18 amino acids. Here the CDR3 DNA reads TGTGCCAGCAGCTTGGAGGCGACTAGCGGTTCCTCCTACAATGAGCAGTTCTTC. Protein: CASSLEATSGSSYNEQFF.

CDR3 DNA sequence: TGTGCCAGCAGTTTGACAGGTTGGCCCACTGAAGCTTTCTTT. Its protein product is CASSLTGWPTEAFF. The chain couples TRBV6-1 to TRBJ1-1, with D possibly TRBD1 on 6 matching bases. The V end lost 5 bases, the J end lost 4 bases, and 14 bases lay between the germline ends. The CDR3 has 14 residues. CDR1 and CDR2 from the germline V gene are MNHNS and SASEGT.

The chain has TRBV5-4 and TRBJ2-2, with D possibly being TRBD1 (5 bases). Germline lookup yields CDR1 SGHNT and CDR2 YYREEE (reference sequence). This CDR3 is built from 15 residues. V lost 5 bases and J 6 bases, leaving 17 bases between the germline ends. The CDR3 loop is CASRDQTRVAGELFF. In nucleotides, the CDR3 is TGTGCCAGCAGGGACCAAACCAGGGTTGCCGGGGAGCTGTTTTTT. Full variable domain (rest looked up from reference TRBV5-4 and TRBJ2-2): ETGVTQSPTHLIKTRGQQVTLRCSSQSGHNTVSWYQQALGQGPQFIFQYYREEENGRGNFPPRFSGLQFPNYSSELNVNALELDDSALYLCASRDQTRVAGELFFGEGSRLTVL.

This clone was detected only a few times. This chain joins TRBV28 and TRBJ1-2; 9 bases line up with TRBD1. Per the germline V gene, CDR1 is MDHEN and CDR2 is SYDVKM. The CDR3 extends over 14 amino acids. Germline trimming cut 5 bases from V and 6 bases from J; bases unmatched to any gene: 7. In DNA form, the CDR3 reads TGTGCCAGCAGTCGGGACAGGGTTTATGATGGCTACACCTTC. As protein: CASSRDRVYDGYTF.

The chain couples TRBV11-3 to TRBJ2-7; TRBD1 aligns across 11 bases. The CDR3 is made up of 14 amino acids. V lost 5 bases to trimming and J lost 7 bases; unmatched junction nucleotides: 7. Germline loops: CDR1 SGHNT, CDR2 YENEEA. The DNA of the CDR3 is TGTGCCAGCAGCATCGGACAGGGGGCAGGGGAGCAGTACTTC. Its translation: CASSIGQGAGEQYF.

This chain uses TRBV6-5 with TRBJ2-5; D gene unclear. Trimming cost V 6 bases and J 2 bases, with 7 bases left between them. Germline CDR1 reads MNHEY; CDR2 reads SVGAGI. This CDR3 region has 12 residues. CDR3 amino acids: CASRNLQETQYF. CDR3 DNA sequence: TGTGCCAGCAGGAACCTACAAGAGACCCAGTACTTC.

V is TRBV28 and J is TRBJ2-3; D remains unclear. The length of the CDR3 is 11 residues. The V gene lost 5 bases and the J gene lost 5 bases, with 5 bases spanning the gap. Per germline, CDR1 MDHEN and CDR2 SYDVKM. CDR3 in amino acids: CASSTRDTQYF. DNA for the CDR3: TGTGCCAGCAGTACAAGAGATACGCAGTATTTT.

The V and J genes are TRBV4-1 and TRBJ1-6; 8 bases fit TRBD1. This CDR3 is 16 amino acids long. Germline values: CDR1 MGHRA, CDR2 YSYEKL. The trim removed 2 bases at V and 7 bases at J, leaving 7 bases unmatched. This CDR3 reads CASSQRWDRLNSPLHF. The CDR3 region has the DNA TGCGCCAGCAGCCAACGGTGGGACAGGCTGAATTCACCCCTCCACTTT.

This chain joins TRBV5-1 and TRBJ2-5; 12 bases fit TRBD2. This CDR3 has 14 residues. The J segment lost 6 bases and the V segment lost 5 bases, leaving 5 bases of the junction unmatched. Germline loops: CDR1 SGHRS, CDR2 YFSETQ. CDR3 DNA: TGCGCCAGCAGTCCAGGACTAGCGGGAAAGACCCAGTACTTC. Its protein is CASSPGLAGKTQYF.

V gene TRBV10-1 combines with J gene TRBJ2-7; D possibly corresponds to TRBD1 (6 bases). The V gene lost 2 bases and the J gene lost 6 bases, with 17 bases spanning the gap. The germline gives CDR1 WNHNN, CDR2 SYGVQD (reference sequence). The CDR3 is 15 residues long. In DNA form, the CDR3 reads TGCGCCAGCAGTGAGGGAAGGGGGACCTGGGGCGAGCAGTACTTC. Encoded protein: CASSEGRGTWGEQYF.

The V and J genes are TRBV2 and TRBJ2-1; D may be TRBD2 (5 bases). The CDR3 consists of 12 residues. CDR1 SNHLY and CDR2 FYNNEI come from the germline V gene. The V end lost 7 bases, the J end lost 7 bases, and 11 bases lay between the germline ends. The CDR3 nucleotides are TGTGCCAGCATCACCAGCGGAAATGAGCAGTTCTTC. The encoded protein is CASITSGNEQFF.

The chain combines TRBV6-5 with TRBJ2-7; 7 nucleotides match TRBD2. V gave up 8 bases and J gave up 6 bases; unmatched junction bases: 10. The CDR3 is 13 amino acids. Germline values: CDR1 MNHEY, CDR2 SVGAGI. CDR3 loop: CASSRESFSEQYF. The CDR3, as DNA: TGTGCCAGCTCGCGGGAGAGTTTCTCCGAGCAGTACTTC.

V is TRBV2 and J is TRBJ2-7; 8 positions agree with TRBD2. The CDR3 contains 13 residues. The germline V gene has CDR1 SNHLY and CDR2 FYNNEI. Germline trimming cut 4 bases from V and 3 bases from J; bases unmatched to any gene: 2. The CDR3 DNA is TGTGCCAGCAGTGTTACTAGCGGCTACGAGCAGTACTTC. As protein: CASSVTSGYEQYF. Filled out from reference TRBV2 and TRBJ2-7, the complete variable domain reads EPEVTQTPSHQVTQMGQEVILRCVPISNHLYFYWYRQILGQKVEFLVSFYNNEISEKSEIFDDQFSVERPDGSNFTLKIRSTKLEDSAMYFCASSVTSGYEQYFGPGTRLTVT.

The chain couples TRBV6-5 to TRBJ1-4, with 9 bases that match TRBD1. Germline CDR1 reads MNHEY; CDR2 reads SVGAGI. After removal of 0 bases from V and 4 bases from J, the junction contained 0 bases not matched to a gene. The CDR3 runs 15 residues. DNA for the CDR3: TGTGCCAGCAGTTACTCGGGACAGGGTAATGAAAAACTGTTTTTT. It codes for CASSYSGQGNEKLFF.

The CDR3 protein is CASNVFKRTDTQYF. The DNA of the CDR3 is TGTGCCAGCAATGTCTTTAAGCGCACAGATACGCAGTATTTT. The rearrangement links TRBV2 to TRBJ2-3; D is ambiguous. Germline V gives CDR1 SNHLY, CDR2 FYNNEI. The CDR3 length is 14 residues. Between the trimmed V and J ends, which lost 7 bases and 1 base, there was a span of 12 bases. The complete variable domain, with remaining parts taken from reference TRBV2 and TRBJ2-3, reads EPEVTQTPSHQVTQMGQEVILRCVPISNHLYFYWYRQILGQKVEFLVSFYNNEISEKSEIFDDQFSVERPDGSNFTLKIRSTKLEDSAMYFCASNVFKRTDTQYFGPGTRLTVL.

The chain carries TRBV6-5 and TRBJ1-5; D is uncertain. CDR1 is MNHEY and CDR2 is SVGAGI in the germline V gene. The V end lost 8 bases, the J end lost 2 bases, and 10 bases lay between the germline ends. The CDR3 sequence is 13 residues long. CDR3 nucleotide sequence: TGTGCCAGCCGACGTCAGGGCAATCAGCCCCAGCATTTT. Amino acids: CASRRQGNQPQHF.

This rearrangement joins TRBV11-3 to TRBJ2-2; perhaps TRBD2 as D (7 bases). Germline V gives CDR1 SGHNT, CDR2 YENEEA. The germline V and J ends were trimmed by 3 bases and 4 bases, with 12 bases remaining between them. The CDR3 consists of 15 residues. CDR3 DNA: TGTGCCAGCAGCTTGTGGGGGGGCGGCACCGGGGAGCTGTTTTTT. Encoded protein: CASSLWGGGTGELFF.

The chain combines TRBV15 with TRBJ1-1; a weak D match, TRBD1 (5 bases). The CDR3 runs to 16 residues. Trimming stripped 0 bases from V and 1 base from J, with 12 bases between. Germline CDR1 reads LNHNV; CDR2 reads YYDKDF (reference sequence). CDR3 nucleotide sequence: TGTGCCACCAGCAGAGATCGAAGGACATGGAACACTGAAGCTTTCTTT. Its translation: CATSRDRRTWNTEAFF.

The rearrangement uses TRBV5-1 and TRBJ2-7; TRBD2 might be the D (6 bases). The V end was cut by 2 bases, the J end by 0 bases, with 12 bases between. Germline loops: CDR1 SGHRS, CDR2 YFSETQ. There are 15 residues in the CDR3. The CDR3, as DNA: TGCGCCAGCAGCTTTGGGTGGGAGGACTCCTACGAGCAGTACTTC. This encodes CASSFGWEDSYEQYF.

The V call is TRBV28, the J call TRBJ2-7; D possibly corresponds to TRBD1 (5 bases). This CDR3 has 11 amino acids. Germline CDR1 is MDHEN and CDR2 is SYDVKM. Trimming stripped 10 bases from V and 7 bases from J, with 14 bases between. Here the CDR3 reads CATLDKLEQYF. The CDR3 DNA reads TGTGCCACCCTGGACAAACTAGAGCAGTACTTC. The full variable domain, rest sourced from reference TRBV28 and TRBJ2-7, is DVKVTQSSRYLVKRTGEKVFLECVQDMDHENMFWYRQDPGLGLRLIYFSYDVKMKEKGDIPEGYSVSREKKERFSLILESASTNQTSMYLCATLDKLEQYFGPGTRLTVT.

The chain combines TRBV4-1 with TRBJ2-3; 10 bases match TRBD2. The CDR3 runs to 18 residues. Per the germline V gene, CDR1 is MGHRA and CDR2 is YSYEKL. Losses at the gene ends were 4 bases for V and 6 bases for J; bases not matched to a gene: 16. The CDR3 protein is CASSPSPTAGGPRDTQYF. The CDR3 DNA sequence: TGCGCCAGCAGCCCTTCCCCGACAGCGGGAGGGCCGAGGGATACGCAGTATTTT.

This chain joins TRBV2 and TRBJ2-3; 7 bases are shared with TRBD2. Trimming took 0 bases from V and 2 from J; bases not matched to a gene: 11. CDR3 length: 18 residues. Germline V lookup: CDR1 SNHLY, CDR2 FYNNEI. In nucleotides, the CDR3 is TGTGCCAGCAGTGAAGCGCTTCTCTGGAGCGGGGCCACAGATACGCAGTATTTT. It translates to CASSEALLWSGATDTQYF. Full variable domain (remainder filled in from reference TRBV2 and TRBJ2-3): EPEVTQTPSHQVTQMGQEVILRCVPISNHLYFYWYRQILGQKVEFLVSFYNNEISEKSEIFDDQFSVERPDGSNFTLKIRSTKLEDSAMYFCASSEALLWSGATDTQYFGPGTRLTVL.

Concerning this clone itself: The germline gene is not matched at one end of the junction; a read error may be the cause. Here the CDR3 DNA reads TGCGCCAGCAGCCAAGATGGGTCTGGAGGGATCTTC. It is translated as CASSQDGSGGIF. The J gene is TRBJ2-1, the V gene TRBV4-1; possible D gene TRBD2, 6 bases. Germline loops: CDR1 MGHRA, CDR2 YSYEKL. The length of the CDR3 is 12 residues.

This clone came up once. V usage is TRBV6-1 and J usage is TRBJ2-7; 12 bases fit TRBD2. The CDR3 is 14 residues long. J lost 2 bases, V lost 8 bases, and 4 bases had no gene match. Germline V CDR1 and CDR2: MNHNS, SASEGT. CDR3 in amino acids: CASRTSGDTYEQYF. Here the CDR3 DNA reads TGTGCCAGCCGGACTAGCGGGGACACCTACGAGCAGTACTTC.

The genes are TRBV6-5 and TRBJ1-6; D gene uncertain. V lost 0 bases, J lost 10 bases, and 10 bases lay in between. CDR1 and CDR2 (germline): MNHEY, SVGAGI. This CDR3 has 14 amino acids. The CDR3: CASSYSPGSSPLHF. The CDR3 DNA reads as TGTGCCAGCAGTTACTCGCCGGGTTCGTCACCCCTCCACTTT.

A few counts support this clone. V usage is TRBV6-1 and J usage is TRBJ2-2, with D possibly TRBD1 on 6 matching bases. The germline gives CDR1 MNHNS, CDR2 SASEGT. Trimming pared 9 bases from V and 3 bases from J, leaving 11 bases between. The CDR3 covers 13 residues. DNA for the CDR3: TGTGCCAGTACAGGGACCTACACCGGGGAGCTGTTTTTT. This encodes CASTGTYTGELFF.

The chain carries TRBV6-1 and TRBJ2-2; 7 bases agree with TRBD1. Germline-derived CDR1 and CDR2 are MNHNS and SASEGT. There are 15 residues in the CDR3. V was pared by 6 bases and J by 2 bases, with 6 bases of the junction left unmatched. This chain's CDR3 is CASSVQGINTGELFF. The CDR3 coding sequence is TGTGCCAGCAGCGTACAGGGGATAAACACCGGGGAGCTGTTTTTT.

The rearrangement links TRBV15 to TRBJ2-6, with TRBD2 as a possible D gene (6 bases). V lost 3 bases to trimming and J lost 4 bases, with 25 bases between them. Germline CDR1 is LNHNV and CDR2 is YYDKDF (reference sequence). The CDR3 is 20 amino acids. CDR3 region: CATSSPTADGSPTGANVLTF. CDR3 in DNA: TGTGCCACCAGCAGCCCGACCGCAGACGGGAGCCCCACCGGGGCCAACGTCCTGACTTTC.

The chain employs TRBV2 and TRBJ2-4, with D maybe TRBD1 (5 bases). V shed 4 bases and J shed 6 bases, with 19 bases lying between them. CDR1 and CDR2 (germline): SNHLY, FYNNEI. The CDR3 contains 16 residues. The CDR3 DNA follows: TGTGCCAGCAGTGGGACGCCCAGACAGACCATAAACATTCAGTACTTC. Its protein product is CASSGTPRQTINIQYF.

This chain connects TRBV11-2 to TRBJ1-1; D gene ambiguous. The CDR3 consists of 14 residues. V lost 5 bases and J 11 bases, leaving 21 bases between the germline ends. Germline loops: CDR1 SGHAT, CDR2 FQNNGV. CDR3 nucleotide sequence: TGTGCCAGCAGCCCCCCCCCAGCGGGTGGAGGGGCTTTCTTT. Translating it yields CASSPPPAGGGAFF. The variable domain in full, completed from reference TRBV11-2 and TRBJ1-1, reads EAGVAQSPRYKIIEKRQSVAFWCNPISGHATLYWYQQILGQGPKLLIQFQNNGVVDDSQLPKDRFSAERLKGVDSTLKIQPAKLEDSAVYLCASSPPPAGGGAFFGQGTRLTVV.